This TCR beta chain originates from a study of shared clonotypes between healthy human individuals. Overall study results and limits: The sharing of 5% to 6.5% of naive CD4 clonotypes was seen across a handful of donors.

CD45RO-negative, CCR7-positively selected cells formed the naive CD8 fraction, excluding terminally differentiated effector memory CD45RA+ cells. Comment on this clone: The antigen is undetermined.

Data came from immunoSEQ multiplex PCR; TCRdb stores just in-frame clones and leaves some out. The top ten clones hold more than 1.5% of a sample with around 2.1 million clones, about 92% of them seen once. The germline V gene has CDR1 SEHNR and CDR2 FQNEAQ (reference sequence). The CDR3 is 14 residues long. Deletions cut 8 bases from V and 2 bases from J, with 13 bases between. J is TRBJ1-3 and V is TRBV7-9, with D possibly TRBD1 on 5 matching bases. The sample consisted of naive CD8+ T cells from PBMCs. This TCR came from a man younger than 35 in good health. Some clones in this sample may be carry-over from other donors' samples. As DNA, the CDR3 is TGTGCCAGCTGGGCAGGGTTTACTGGAAACACCATATATTTT. Translation gives CASWAGFTGNTIYF.